Following are 23 T cell receptor beta chains from one sample sequenced in a study of blood T cell repertoires in COVID-19. Profiling relied on immunoSEQ multiplex PCR, and the TCRdb table lists in-frame clones only, not all of them. The sample has tens of thousands of clones, about four fifths seen once. The sample taken for sequencing was peripheral blood. These receptors were taken from a man aged 65 to 79 with acute or convalescent COVID-19.

The J gene is TRBJ2-3, the V gene TRBV19, with 8 bases matching TRBD2. Germline V gene data show CDR1 as LNHDA and CDR2 as SQIVND (reference sequence). V was pared by 4 bases and J by 0 bases, with 6 bases of the junction left unmatched. This CDR3 has 16 residues. The CDR3 protein is CASSNPSGPSTDTQYF. In nucleotides, the CDR3 is TGTGCCAGTAGTAATCCTAGCGGGCCTAGCACAGATACGCAGTATTTT.

The chain is built from TRBV18 and TRBJ1-2, with D hard to call. Trimming removed 6 bases from V and 8 bases from J, with 13 bases in between. There are 12 residues in the CDR3. Germline CDR1 is KGHSH and CDR2 is LQKENI. This CDR3 is CASSFEGNGYTF. The CDR3 DNA reads TGTGCCAGCTCGTTCGAGGGAAACGGCTACACCTTC.

The genes are TRBV11-1 and TRBJ1-2; no definite D call. The CDR3 contains 13 residues. Trimming pared 4 bases from V and 5 bases from J, leaving 11 bases between. Germline values: CDR1 SGHAT, CDR2 FQDESV (reference sequence). The CDR3 DNA follows: TGTGCCAGCAGCTCCGGGTCCACGTATGGCTACACCTTC. Residues: CASSSGSTYGYTF.

V gene TRBV6-5 combines with J gene TRBJ1-6, with D unresolved. CDR3 size: 15 residues. Trimming cost V 0 bases and J 6 bases, with 9 bases left between them. Germline lookup yields CDR1 MNHEY and CDR2 SVGAGI. The CDR3 bases are TGTGCCAGCAGTTACTCCGGGGTTTCTAATTCACCCCTCCACTTT. This translates into CASSYSGVSNSPLHF.

V and J are TRBV28 and TRBJ1-3; 8 positions agree with TRBD1. The CDR3 totals 19 residues. Germline assignment: CDR1 MDHEN and CDR2 SYDVKM. The junction had 21 bases not matched to a gene; V was cut back by 4 bases and J by 7 bases. The CDR3 bases are TGTGCCAGCAGTTGGGGGCATCATTTCGGACAGGGAATAAGGAACACCATATATTTT. It specifies CASSWGHHFGQGIRNTIYF.

This clone has a handful of counts. V gene TRBV11-1 combines with J gene TRBJ2-1; TRBD2 is a possible D gene (6 bases). The CDR3 contains 15 residues. Trimming left V 5 bases short and J 3 bases short, with 14 bases between. The germline V gene has CDR1 SGHAT and CDR2 FQDESV (reference sequence). The CDR3 spells CASSPRISGYNEQFF. The CDR3 DNA is TGTGCCAGCAGCCCTAGAATTAGCGGCTACAATGAGCAGTTCTTC.

In its sample, this clone was seen once. The chain uses TRBV3-1 (or the pseudogene TRBV3-2) and TRBJ1-3; D possibly corresponds to TRBD1 (6 bases). This CDR3 spans 14 amino acids. The V gene lost 0 bases and the J gene lost 5 bases, with 8 bases spanning the gap. Looked up from germline, CDR1 is LGHDT and CDR2 is YNNKEL (reference sequence). DNA for the CDR3: TGTGCCAGCAGCCAAGAAGACAGGAGAAACACCATATATTTT. As protein: CASSQEDRRNTIYF.

This sequence joins TRBV3-1 (or the pseudogene TRBV3-2) and TRBJ1-5; D not resolved. CDR1 LGHDT and CDR2 YNNKEL come from the germline V gene (reference sequence). There are 14 residues in the CDR3. Trimming removed 3 bases at V and 0 bases at J, with 6 bases between. This CDR3 is CASSHPGSNQPQHF. Here the CDR3 DNA reads TGTGCCAGCAGCCATCCGGGTAGCAATCAGCCCCAGCATTTT.

The chain is built from TRBV9 and TRBJ1-6; a possible D gene is TRBD1 (6 bases). This CDR3 spans 14 amino acids. V lost 4 bases to trimming and J lost 9 bases, with 14 bases between them. CDR1 SGDLS and CDR2 YYNGEE come from the germline V gene. This CDR3 is CASSPSGGGSPLHF. In nucleotides, the CDR3 is TGTGCCAGCAGCCCCAGCGGGGGCGGTTCACCCCTCCACTTT.

The chain combines TRBV5-5 with TRBJ1-5, with D hard to call. The germline V and J ends were trimmed by 0 bases and 4 bases, with 11 bases remaining between them. The CDR3 contains 15 residues. Germline V gene lookup returns CDR1 SGHKS and CDR2 YYEKEE (reference sequence). DNA of the CDR3: TGTGCCAGCAGCTTGGAGGCAGGTAATAATCAGCCCCAGCATTTT. This encodes CASSLEAGNNQPQHF. Complete variable domain (other parts from reference TRBV5-5 and TRBJ1-5): DAGVTQSPTHLIKTRGQQVTLRCSPISGHKSVSWYQQVLGQGPQFIFQYYEKEERGRGNFPDRFSARQFPNYSSELNVNALLLGDSALYLCASSLEAGNNQPQHFGDGTRLSIL.

Written as DNA, the CDR3 is TGTGCCAGCAGTTTACTAGCAAGCGGGGGAGACAATGAGCAGTTCTTC. Translating gives CASSLLASGGDNEQFF. J is TRBJ2-1 and V is TRBV28; the match to TRBD2 covers 8 bases. The CDR3 has 16 residues. V gave up 2 bases and J gave up 5 bases; unmatched junction bases: 8. Germline loops: CDR1 MDHEN, CDR2 SYDVKM. Full variable domain (remainder filled in from reference TRBV28 and TRBJ2-1): DVKVTQSSRYLVKRTGEKVFLECVQDMDHENMFWYRQDPGLGLRLIYFSYDVKMKEKGDIPEGYSVSREKKERFSLILESASTNQTSMYLCASSLLASGGDNEQFFGPGTRLTVL.

V usage is TRBV7-6 and J usage is TRBJ2-1; TRBD2 aligns across 8 bases. There are 16 residues in the CDR3. From germline, CDR1 is SGHVS and CDR2 FNYEAQ. Losses at the gene ends were 5 bases for V and 5 bases for J; bases not matched to a gene: 11. This chain's CDR3 is CASSLQGSGGNNEQFF. The DNA of the CDR3 is TGTGCCAGCAGCCTCCAGGGCAGCGGGGGAAACAATGAGCAGTTCTTC.

The rearrangement joins TRBV4-1 to TRBJ2-1; tentatively, D is TRBD1 (5 bases). Germline V gives CDR1 MGHRA, CDR2 YSYEKL. V lost 4 bases, J lost 7 bases, and 17 bases lay in between. This CDR3 contains 15 residues. CDR3 coding DNA: TGCGCCAGCAGCCGCATAGGGGCGTCGAGAAATGAGCAGTTCTTC. This sequence encodes CASSRIGASRNEQFF.

There are many counts of this clone. The chain employs TRBV12-3 or TRBV12-4 and TRBJ2-7, with 8 bases that match TRBD1. Trimming cost V 5 bases and J 5 bases; bases outside gene matches: 5. The CDR3 is made up of 13 amino acids. The CDR3 loop reads CASSVDRANEQYF. CDR3 sequence (DNA): TGTGCCAGCAGTGTGGACAGGGCCAACGAGCAGTACTTC.

This clone was seen a handful of times. CDR3 DNA: TGTGCCAGCAGTTACTCGAGGGCTGGCAATCAGCCCCAGCATTTT. Translating it yields CASSYSRAGNQPQHF. J is TRBJ1-5 and V is TRBV6-5; D is unresolved. The CDR3 runs to 15 residues. CDR1 MNHEY and CDR2 SVGAGI come from the germline V gene. Trimming took 0 bases from V and 2 from J, leaving 8 bases between them.

The chain has TRBV9 and TRBJ1-6; TRBD1 matches 9 bases. J gave up 8 bases and V 4 bases, and 7 bases lay outside the gene matches. CDR3 length equals 15 residues. Germline lookup yields CDR1 SGDLS and CDR2 YYNGEE. CDR3: CASSPRTGVDSPLHF. In DNA form, the CDR3 reads TGTGCCAGCAGCCCCCGGACAGGGGTGGATTCACCCCTCCACTTT.

The chain links TRBV28 to TRBJ2-7; 8 bases agree with TRBD1. This CDR3 is built from 14 residues. V gave up 6 bases and J gave up 2 bases; unmatched junction bases: 6. In germline, CDR1 is MDHEN, CDR2 SYDVKM. The CDR3 DNA reads as TGTGCCAGCAGGACCAGGACAGGGCCCTACGAGCAGTACTTC. Residues: CASRTRTGPYEQYF.

This sequence joins TRBV30 and TRBJ2-1, with 8 positions matching TRBD1. Looked up from germline, CDR1 is GTSNPN and CDR2 is SVGIG (reference sequence). The CDR3 sequence is 10 residues long. J lost 15 bases, V lost 3 bases, and 4 bases had no gene match. The CDR3 is CAWSRQGLFF. CDR3 DNA sequence: TGTGCCTGGAGCCGACAGGGGCTGTTCTTC.

The V call is TRBV28, the J call TRBJ2-7, with 7 bases that match TRBD2. V gave up 2 bases and J gave up 7 bases; unmatched junction bases: 11. This CDR3 is built from 15 residues. Germline CDR1 MDHEN, CDR2 SYDVKM. CDR3 coding DNA: TGTGCCAGCAGTTTACCCCTGGGGGGAGGGAGTGAGCAGTACTTC. As protein: CASSLPLGGGSEQYF. Looking up the rest from reference TRBV28 and TRBJ2-7 gives the full variable domain: DVKVTQSSRYLVKRTGEKVFLECVQDMDHENMFWYRQDPGLGLRLIYFSYDVKMKEKGDIPEGYSVSREKKERFSLILESASTNQTSMYLCASSLPLGGGSEQYFGPGTRLTVT.

V usage is TRBV9 and J usage is TRBJ1-2; 7 bases map to TRBD1. The CDR3 consists of 15 residues. The germline V gene has CDR1 SGDLS and CDR2 YYNGEE. V lost 2 bases to trimming and J lost 4 bases; unmatched junction nucleotides: 8. CDR3 region: CASSVPGQESYGYTF. CDR3 nucleotide sequence: TGTGCCAGCAGCGTGCCAGGACAGGAGAGCTATGGCTACACCTTC.

The chain carries TRBV6-4 and TRBJ2-3, with no clear D. The germline gives CDR1 MRHNA, CDR2 SNTAGT. The V gene lost 3 bases and the J gene lost 4 bases, with 8 bases spanning the gap. The CDR3 loop spans 13 amino acids. The CDR3 is CASSESDSDTQYF. The CDR3 nucleotides are TGTGCCAGCAGTGAGTCCGACTCAGATACGCAGTATTTT.

The gene calls are TRBV7-9 and TRBJ2-7, with D maybe TRBD2 (7 bases). This CDR3 has 14 amino acids. The ends were cut back, 1 base at V and 6 bases at J, with 13 bases in the middle. Germline lookup yields CDR1 SEHNR and CDR2 FQNEAQ (reference sequence). The DNA for the CDR3 is TGTGCCAGCAGCTTAGGGGCGGGGGCTCCCGAGCAGTACTTC. Translated, it gives CASSLGAGAPEQYF.

The chain combines TRBV6-5 with TRBJ1-1; D gene uncertain. V lost 0 bases and J 1 base, leaving 6 bases between the germline ends. The germline V gene encodes CDR1 MNHEY and CDR2 SVGAGI. The CDR3 is 14 residues long. CDR3 protein: CASSYSGGNTEAFF. The CDR3 bases are TGTGCCAGCAGTTACTCTGGCGGGAACACTGAAGCTTTCTTT.